This TCR beta chain appears in the sequencing data of a study of T-cell memory formation after mild COVID-19 (dated by TCRdb to 2020 to 2022). In the study overall: TCR sequence clusters from the two donors were largely donor specific. In a couple of donors, T-cell clones that expanded and contracted after mild COVID-19 were followed by sequencing TCRalpha and TCRbeta repertoires longitudinally. The cohort was made up of two young adult volunteers, one female and one male, who were previously healthy. Overall study results and their limits: Contracting CD4+ clones appeared mostly in the CM and EM memory subsets, whereas CD8+ clones were enriched in EMRA. Clones that contracted from day 15 to 85 showed balanced CD4/CD8 phenotypes, whereas a second wave of clones that expanded from day 15 to 37 leaned towards CD4+. The detection of some responding clones in pre-infection memory suggests that pre-existing cross-reactive memory T cells joined the SARS-CoV-2 response. Whether the second-wave clones peaking on day 37 were SARS-CoV-2 specific was not confirmed. The study included only a couple of mild cases, and larger cohorts that include severe cases with pre-infection samples were judged to be necessary.

From a lookup of the germline V gene (reference sequence), CDR1 and CDR2 are DFQATT and SNEGSKA. V gives up 0 bases and J gives up 3 bases, and the segment between their germline ends measures 20 bases. The CDR3 covers 17 residues, taking in both the cysteine and the phenylalanine. CDR3 DNA is the only sequence kept; it has 51 bases, read in frame from the first base. This clonotype occurred many times. Its antigen is still unknown. No much larger clone exists at a distance of one base, and base qualities are not known. The instrument was an Illumina NovaSeq 6000. TCRalpha and TCRbeta cDNA libraries were built by 5'RACE with constant-segment primers, adding sample barcodes and unique molecular identifiers. RNA was extracted from every sample with Trizol reagent. Libraries were amplified in two PCR steps, with a second sample barcode and Illumina TruSeq adapters added in the second step. Sequencing of the libraries was done on an Illumina NovaSeq, producing 2 x 150 bp paired-end reads. In the paper's pipeline: Demultiplexing of reads and collapsing into UMI-guided consensus sequences were performed with migec v1.2.7. Using mixcr v2.1.11, UMI consensuses were aligned to TRA and TRB V and J templates and then assembled into clonotypes. Clonotypes were classified as expanded or contracted when called significant by both edgeR and NoisET, with noise models trained on biological replicates. For edgeR calls, the thresholds were a false discovery rate-adjusted p below 0.01 and a log2 fold-change of 1. PCA with hierarchical clustering of max-normalized trajectories of the 1000 most abundant clonotypes was used as exploratory dynamics analysis. Separately sequenced CD4+ and CD8+ repertoires were used to assign the CD4 or CD8 phenotype of responding clones. TCRdb redid the processing of the public reads, applying fastp at Q25 and MiXCR, and retained in-frame beta chains. Each entry is one CDR3 protein sequence, shown with its most common DNA and genes. Here the V and J calls rest on TCRdb's processing, not on the authors' analysis. The sample table shows about 320,000 distinct CDR3 sequences, and roughly an eighth are seen once. Approximately 22% of the sample lies in the top ten.

PBMCs were isolated by Ficoll-Paque density gradient centrifugation. The rearranged chain carries TRBV20-1 and TRBJ1-1; matching of 5 bases hints at TRBD1 as the D gene. This sequence was found in a man between 18 and 29 years old who had mild COVID-19 (a few samples of this study predate the infection). The sample titles of this study are shuffled in the database, so cell type and time point are left out; the donor was told from shared clones. Sequencing was carried out using PBMCs or a T cell subset sorted from them (not recorded which). The CDR3 in this case is CSARDIRGSLGDTEAFF. The base sequence is TGCAGTGCTAGAGATATTAGGGGCTCCCTTGGGGACACTGAAGCTTTCTTT.